This T cell receptor beta chain derives from a study of CD8 T cells in Susac syndrome. Looking at the study overall: Roughly 6 sequenced Susac syndrome patients had clinically active disease, while fewer than 10 were in remission.

Trimming stripped 1 base from V and 5 bases from J, with 8 bases between. CDR3 length equals 12 residues. In germline, CDR1 is DFQATT, CDR2 SNEGSKA (reference sequence). The sequenced target, TCR beta, came from blood CD8+ and CD4+ T cells. The Susac syndrome patients fit the recently defined diagnostic criteria for definite or probable disease. Random hexamers primed reverse transcription of about 0.5 to 1 ug RNA. Amplification of TCR beta CDR3 was carried out by immunoSEQ multiplex PCR, which covered 54 Vbeta and 13 Jbeta segments. TCRdb re-derived calls from the immunoSEQ multiplex PCR reads in MiXCR, one entry per CDR3 protein. The sample has about 180,000 distinct CDR3 sequences; about 93% are singletons.

Sequenced sample: CD4+ T cells from PBMCs. V is TRBV20-1 and J is TRBJ1-1, with D unresolved. The sequence came from a human donor with Susac syndrome. CDR3 DNA: TGCAGTGCTAGAGGGGATACAACTGAAGCTTTCTTT. This codes for CSARGDTTEAFF.